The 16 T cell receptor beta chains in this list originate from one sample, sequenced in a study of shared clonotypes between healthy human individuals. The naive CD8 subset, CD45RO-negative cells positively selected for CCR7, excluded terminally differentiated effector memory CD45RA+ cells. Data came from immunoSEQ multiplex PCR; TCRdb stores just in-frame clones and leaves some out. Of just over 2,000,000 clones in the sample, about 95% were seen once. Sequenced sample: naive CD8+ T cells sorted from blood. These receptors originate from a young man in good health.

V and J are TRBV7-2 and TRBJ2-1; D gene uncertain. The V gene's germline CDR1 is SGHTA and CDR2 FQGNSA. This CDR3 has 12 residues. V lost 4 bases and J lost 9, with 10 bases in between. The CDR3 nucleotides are TGTGCCAGCAGCTCGGACGACGTTGAGCAGTTCTTC. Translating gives CASSSDDVEQFF.

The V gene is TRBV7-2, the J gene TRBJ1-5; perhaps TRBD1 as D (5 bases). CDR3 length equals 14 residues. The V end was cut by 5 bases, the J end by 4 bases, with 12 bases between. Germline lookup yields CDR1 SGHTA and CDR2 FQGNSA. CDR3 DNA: TGTGCCAGCAGCGAGTCGAGGGGTAATCAGCCCCAGCATTTT. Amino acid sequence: CASSESRGNQPQHF. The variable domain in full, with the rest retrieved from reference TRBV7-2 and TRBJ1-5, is GAGVSQSPSNKVTEKGKDVELRCDPISGHTALYWYRQSLGQGLEFLIYFQGNSAPDKSGLPSDRFSAERTGGSVSTLTIQRTQQEDSAVYLCASSESRGNQPQHFGDGTRLSIL.

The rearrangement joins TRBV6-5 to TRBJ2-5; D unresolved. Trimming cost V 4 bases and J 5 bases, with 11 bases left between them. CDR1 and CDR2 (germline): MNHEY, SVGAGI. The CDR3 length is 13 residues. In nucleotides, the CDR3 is TGTGCCAGCAGTTTTAACCCCGCCGAGACCCAGTACTTC. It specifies CASSFNPAETQYF.

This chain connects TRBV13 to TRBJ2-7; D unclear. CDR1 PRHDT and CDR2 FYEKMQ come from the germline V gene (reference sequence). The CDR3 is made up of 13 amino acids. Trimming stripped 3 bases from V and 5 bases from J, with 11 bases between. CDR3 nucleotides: TGTGCCAGCAGCTTGGGGTGGGTTAACGAGCAGTACTTC. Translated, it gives CASSLGWVNEQYF.

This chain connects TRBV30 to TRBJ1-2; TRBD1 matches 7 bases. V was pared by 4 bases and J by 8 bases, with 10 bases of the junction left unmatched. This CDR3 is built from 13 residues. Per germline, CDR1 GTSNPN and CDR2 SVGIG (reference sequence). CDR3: CAWTWGGGHGYTF. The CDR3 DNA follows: TGTGCCTGGACTTGGGGAGGGGGCCACGGCTACACCTTC.

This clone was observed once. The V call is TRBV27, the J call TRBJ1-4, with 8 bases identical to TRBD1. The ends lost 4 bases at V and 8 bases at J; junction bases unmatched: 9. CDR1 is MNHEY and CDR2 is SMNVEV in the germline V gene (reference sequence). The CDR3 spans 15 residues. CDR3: CASSSSTGVREKLFF. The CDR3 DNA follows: TGTGCCAGCAGTTCATCGACAGGGGTTAGGGAAAAACTGTTTTTT.

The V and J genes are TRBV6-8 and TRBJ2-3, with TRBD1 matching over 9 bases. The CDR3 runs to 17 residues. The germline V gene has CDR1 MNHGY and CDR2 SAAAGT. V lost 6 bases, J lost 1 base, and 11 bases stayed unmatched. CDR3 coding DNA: TGTGCCAGCAGGAAGGACAGGGGAATGGAGGGCACAGATACGCAGTATTTT. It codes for CASRKDRGMEGTDTQYF.

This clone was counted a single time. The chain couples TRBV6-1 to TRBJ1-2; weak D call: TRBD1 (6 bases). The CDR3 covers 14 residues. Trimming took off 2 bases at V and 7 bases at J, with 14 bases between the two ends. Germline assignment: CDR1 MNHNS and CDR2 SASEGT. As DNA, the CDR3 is TGTGCCAGCAGTGAATGGACAGAAAGGAGTGGCTACACCTTC. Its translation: CASSEWTERSGYTF.

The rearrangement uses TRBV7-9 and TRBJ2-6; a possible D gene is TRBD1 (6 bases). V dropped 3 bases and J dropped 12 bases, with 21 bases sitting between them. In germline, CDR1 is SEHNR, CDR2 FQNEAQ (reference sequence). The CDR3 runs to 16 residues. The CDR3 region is CASSFRPSDSSSVLTF. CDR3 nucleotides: TGTGCCAGCAGCTTTCGCCCCTCGGACAGCTCAAGCGTCCTGACTTTC. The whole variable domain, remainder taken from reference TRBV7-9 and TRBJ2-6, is DTGVSQNPRHKITKRGQNVTFRCDPISEHNRLYWYRQTLGQGPEFLTYFQNEAQLEKSRLLSDRFSAERPKGSFSTLEIQRTEQGDSAMYLCASSFRPSDSSSVLTFGAGSRLTVL.

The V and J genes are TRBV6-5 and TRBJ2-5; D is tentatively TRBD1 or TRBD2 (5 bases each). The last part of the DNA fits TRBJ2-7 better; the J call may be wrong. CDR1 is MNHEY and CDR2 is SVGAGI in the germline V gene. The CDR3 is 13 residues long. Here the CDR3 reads CASSYWGSYEQYF. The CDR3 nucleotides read TGTGCCAGCAGTTACTGGGGGTCCTACGAGCAGTACTTC.

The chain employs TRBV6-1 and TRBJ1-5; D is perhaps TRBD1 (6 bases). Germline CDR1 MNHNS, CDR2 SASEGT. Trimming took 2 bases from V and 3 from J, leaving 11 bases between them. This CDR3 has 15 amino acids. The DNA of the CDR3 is TGTGCCAGCAGTGAAAGGGGGGGGGCCAATCAGCCCCAGCATTTT. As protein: CASSERGGANQPQHF.

In nucleotides, the CDR3 is TGTGCCAGCTCACCACTCGCAGAAACGATGGATACGCAGTATTTT. This encodes CASSPLAETMDTQYF. The V and J genes are TRBV18 and TRBJ2-3; D is undetermined. Trimming removed 1 base at V and 6 bases at J, with 14 bases between. The V gene's germline CDR1 is KGHSH and CDR2 LQKENI. CDR3 length: 15 amino acids. Full variable domain (remainder filled in from reference TRBV18 and TRBJ2-3): NAGVMQNPRHLVRRRGQEARLRCSPMKGHSHVYWYRQLPEEGLKFMVYLQKENIIDESGMPKERFSAEFPKEGPSILRIQQVVRGDSAAYFCASSPLAETMDTQYFGPGTRLTVL.

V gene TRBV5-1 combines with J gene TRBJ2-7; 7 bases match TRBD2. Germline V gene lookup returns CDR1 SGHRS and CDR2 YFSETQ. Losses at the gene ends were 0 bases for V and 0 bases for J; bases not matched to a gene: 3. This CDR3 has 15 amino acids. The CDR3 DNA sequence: TGCGCCAGCAGCTTGGGAGCGGGAAGCTCCTACGAGCAGTACTTC. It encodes CASSLGAGSSYEQYF.

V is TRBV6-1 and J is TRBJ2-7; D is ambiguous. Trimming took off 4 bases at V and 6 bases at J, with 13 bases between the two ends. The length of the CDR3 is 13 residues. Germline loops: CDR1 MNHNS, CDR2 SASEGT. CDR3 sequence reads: CASSGLRASEQYF. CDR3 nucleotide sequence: TGTGCCAGCAGTGGCCTCAGAGCTTCCGAGCAGTACTTC.

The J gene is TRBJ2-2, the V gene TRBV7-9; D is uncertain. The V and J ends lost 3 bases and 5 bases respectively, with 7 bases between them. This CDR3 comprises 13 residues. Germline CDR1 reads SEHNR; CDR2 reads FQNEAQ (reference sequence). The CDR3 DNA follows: TGTGCCAGCAGCTTCGCGACTACCGGGGAGCTGTTTTTT. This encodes CASSFATTGELFF. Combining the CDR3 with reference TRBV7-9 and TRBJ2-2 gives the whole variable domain DTGVSQNPRHKITKRGQNVTFRCDPISEHNRLYWYRQTLGQGPEFLTYFQNEAQLEKSRLLSDRFSAERPKGSFSTLEIQRTEQGDSAMYLCASSFATTGELFFGEGSRLTVL.

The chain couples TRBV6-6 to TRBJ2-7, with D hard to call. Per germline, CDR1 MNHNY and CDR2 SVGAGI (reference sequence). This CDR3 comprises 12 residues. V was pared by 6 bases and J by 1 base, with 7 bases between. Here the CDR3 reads CASSLFSYEQYF. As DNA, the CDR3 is TGTGCCAGCAGCCTCTTTTCCTACGAGCAGTACTTC.